Described below is a single T cell receptor (beta chain) sequence and its context. There is no known antigen for this receptor. Libraries were prepared through 5' RACE. Each TCR library was prepared from around 3,200 ng of total RNA. For each sample, cDNA synthesis was carried out in eight separate reactions using SMARTScribe reverse transcriptase. During cDNA synthesis, template switching introduced unique molecular identifiers that contained a 6-nucleotide sample barcode. Two nested PCRs of around 16 and 10 cycles amplified the TCRalpha and TCRbeta cDNA, and bead purification followed each PCR. Before amplification, the cDNA was treated with uracil DNA-glycosylase and purified using the QIAquick PCR purification kit. The second PCR added Illumina TruSeq-compatible adapters along with sample-specific barcodes. Library quality and concentration were checked on TapeStation and Qubit, and libraries were pooled at roughly 5 ng each. Pooled libraries were sequenced on an Illumina HiSeq2500 single-index Rapid Run with 2 x 100 bp reads and custom sequencing primers. The original methods were these. MiGEC version 1.2.6 was used for UMI-based consensus assembly to correct PCR and sequencing errors. MiXCR version 2.1.1 handled V(D)J alignment, clonotype assembly and CDR3 extraction. To normalise gene usage, clonotype sharing and MAIT/NKT TCR abundance, the top 1000, 10 000 and 20 000 clonotypes in each sample were analysed. After downsampling to 27 000 UMIs, diversity was calculated as the inverse Simpson index using the vegan R package. Paired Mann-Whitney U tests were applied to discordant twin pairs, and Benjamini-Hochberg correction was used for multiple testing. Reprocessed by TCRdb, the reads give a single entry per CDR3 protein sequence, without DNA. The V and J calls shown here were made by TCRdb, not taken from the authors' results. This sample's table contains some 170,000 distinct CDR3 sequences. 2.4% of the sample goes to the ten largest clones.

CDR1 is given as SGHTA and CDR2 as FQGNSA, both from the germline V gene. The CDR3, cysteine through phenylalanine, is 16 amino acids long. No DNA appears here. This record comes from a study of monozygotic twins with inflammatory bowel disease (dated by TCRdb to between 2018 and 2021). Background for the entire study: In total, approximately 30 monozygotic twin pairs made up the full study: 19 Danish pairs, all IBD-discordant, plus nine German pairs, of which four were IBD-concordant and five were IBD-discordant. Within discordant pairs, disease-associated traits were sought mainly by comparing IBD patients with their genetically identical healthy co-twins. Each individual had, on average, about 151 000 unique TCRalpha sequences and 181 000 unique TCRbeta sequences available for analysis.

Here is what the overall study found, with its caveats: Repertoire similarity did not differ between concordant and discordant twins, possibly due to limited statistical power. Compared with healthy twins, IBD patients shared fewer clonotypes with other individuals, and the difference was most pronounced in patients with signs of disease activity. The analysis was unable to tell different T cell subtypes apart. Differing immunosuppressive treatments among patients may have added background noise and inter-individual variability to the repertoires. IBD patients had lower TCRbeta repertoire diversity, measured by the inverse Simpson index, than their healthy co-twins. The results gave no support for a single strong signal or clonotype linked to IBD.

From each donor, a 2.5 ml peripheral blood sample was drawn into PAXgene tubes and stored at -80 degrees C. Without any T cell sorting, total RNA was extracted from whole blood using the PAXgene blood miRNA kit on an automated QIAcube. Peripheral blood from monozygotic twin pairs concordant or discordant for inflammatory bowel disease was subjected to deep TCRalpha and TCRbeta repertoire profiling with unique molecular barcoding. Smoking habits were recorded for all twin pairs, and individuals were classified as current, former or never smokers. The chain couples TRBV7-2 to TRBJ2-1; TCRdb reports TRBD2, a call that lacks DNA to check it against. This clonotype originated in a human donor with ulcerative colitis or Crohn's disease, or a healthy co-twin of an affected twin (not recorded which). What was sequenced was blood. The CDR3 region reads CASSLGPSGRGNEQFF.